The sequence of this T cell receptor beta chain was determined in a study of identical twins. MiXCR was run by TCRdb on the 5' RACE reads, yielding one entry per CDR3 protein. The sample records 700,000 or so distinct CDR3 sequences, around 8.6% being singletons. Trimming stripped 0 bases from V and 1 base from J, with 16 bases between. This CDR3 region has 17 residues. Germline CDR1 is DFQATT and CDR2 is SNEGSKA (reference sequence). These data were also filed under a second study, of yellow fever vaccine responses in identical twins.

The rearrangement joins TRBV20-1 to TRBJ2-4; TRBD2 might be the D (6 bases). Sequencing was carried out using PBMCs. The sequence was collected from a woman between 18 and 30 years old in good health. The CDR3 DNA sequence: TGCAGTGCTAGAGAAAGGCGGGGAACCAGGGCCAAAAACATTCAGTACTTC. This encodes CSARERRGTRAKNIQYF.